A selection of T cell receptor beta chains follows, all from one sample in a study of blood T cell repertoires in COVID-19. Generated by immunoSEQ multiplex PCR, the TCRdb table keeps only in-frame clones and is missing some. Of over 90,000 clones listed, roughly 86% are singletons. Source material: peripheral blood. The receptors originated from a man aged 45-65 years with active or convalescent COVID-19. The CDR3 runs from the conserved cysteine through the conserved F or W. Each record gives: V gene, J gene, D gene, clone size, CDR3 DNA, CDR3 protein. A D gene is named only where the DNA matches it firmly. Clone size is shown for a subset of rows, as once, few, many or a class of expanded clone.

TRBV28,TRBJ1-5,-,-,TGTGCCAGCCTATCTTACCAGGGGACTAGCAATCAGCCCCAGCATTTT,CASLSYQGTSNQPQHF
TRBV10-2,TRBJ1-1,-,-,TGCGCCAGCAGGTCACAGGGATCCACTGAAGCTTTCTTT,CASRSQGSTEAFF
TRBV12-3/TRBV12-4,TRBJ1-1,-,-,TGTGCCAGCAGTTTAGGTCTTGAAGCTTTCTTT,CASSLGLEAFF
TRBV10-1,TRBJ1-1,TRBD1,-,TGCGCCAGCAGTAGGACAGGGGGCGGCATGAACACTGAAGCTTTCTTT,CASSRTGGGMNTEAFF
TRBV12-3/TRBV12-4,TRBJ2-3,-,-,TGTGCCAGCAGTTTACAGGACACAGATACGCAGTATTTT,CASSLQDTDTQYF
TRBV19,TRBJ1-4,TRBD1,-,TGTGCCAGTAGCAGACAGGGGTTAGGAGGTGAAAAACTGTTTTTT,CASSRQGLGGEKLFF
TRBV5-4,TRBJ2-1,-,-,TGTGCCAGCAGCTTTAATAGCGGTGACAATGAGCAGTTCTTC,CASSFNSGDNEQFF
TRBV6-2/TRBV6-3,TRBJ2-2,-,few,TGTGCCAGCAGTTACTACGGGGTTGACACCGGGGAGCTGTTTTTT,CASSYYGVDTGELFF
TRBV5-4,TRBJ2-5,-,-,TGTGCCAGCAGCTCAGGACAGGCGGGGGGAGAGACCCAGTACTTC,CASSSGQAGGETQYF
TRBV11-2,TRBJ2-1,TRBD1,-,TGTGCCAGCAGCCAATTCGGGACAGGGAGTAATGAGCAGTTCTTC,CASSQFGTGSNEQFF
TRBV18,TRBJ1-1,TRBD1,-,TGTGCCAGCTCACCGGGACAGGGGGCTAAGGGCACTGAAGCTTTCTTT,CASSPGQGAKGTEAFF
TRBV28,TRBJ2-7,TRBD2,-,TGTGCCAGCAGTCCAGGCGGGGGTAGCGAGCAGTACTTC,CASSPGGGSEQYF
TRBV19,TRBJ1-5,-,-,TGTGCCAGTAGGACGGGGGGGTACGAGCAGCCCCAGCATTTT,CASRTGGYEQPQHF
TRBV7-9,TRBJ1-4,-,-,TGTGCCAGCAGTTACGGGGGTGAAAAACTGTTTTTT,CASSYGGEKLFF
TRBV5-1,TRBJ2-5,TRBD1,-,TGCGCCAGCAGCACCGGGACAGGACAAGAGACCCAGTACTTC,CASSTGTGQETQYF
TRBV28,TRBJ2-7,-,-,TGTGCCAGCAGTTTAGGGGGGTGGGGGGTGAGCTCCTACGAGCAGTACTTC,CASSLGGWGVSSYEQYF
TRBV5-5,TRBJ1-2,TRBD1,-,TGTGCCAGCAGCCCCGGGACAGGGGACTATGGCTACACCTTC,CASSPGTGDYGYTF
TRBV6-1,TRBJ1-5,-,few,TGTGCCAGCAGTGAAGAAGGGGGAGGCAATCAGCCCCAGCATTTT,CASSEEGGGNQPQHF
TRBV14,TRBJ2-5,-,-,TGTGCCAGCAGCCAGTCTCTAGGTAACCAAGAGACCCAGTACTTC,CASSQSLGNQETQYF
TRBV28,TRBJ1-5,TRBD1,many,TGTGCCAGCAGCTCGGAGGGGACAGGGCGGCAGCCCCAGCATTTT,CASSSEGTGRQPQHF
TRBV24-1,TRBJ1-6,-,-,TGTGCCACCAGTGAGAACGGTTATAATTCACCCCTCCACTTT,CATSENGYNSPLHF
TRBV19,TRBJ2-3,-,few,TGTGCCAGTAGTATCTTGGAGGGGAGTACAGATACGCAGTATTTT,CASSILEGSTDTQYF
TRBV20-1,TRBJ1-3,-,-,TGCAGTGCTAGTGGACAGCGTTCTGGAAACACCATATATTTT,CSASGQRSGNTIYF
TRBV2,TRBJ2-3,TRBD2,-,TGTGCCAGCGGCTCTCTAGCGGCCCCGGGGCTAGATACGCAGTATTTT,CASGSLAAPGLDTQYF
TRBV7-9,TRBJ1-1,-,-,TGTGCCAGCAGCCCCGATTGGAGGAGCACTGAAGCTTTCTTT,CASSPDWRSTEAFF
TRBV12-3/TRBV12-4,TRBJ1-3,-,-,TGTGCCAGCAGGCGAACGGTCACCATATATTTT,CASRRTVTIYF
TRBV19,TRBJ1-2,TRBD1,-,TGTGCCAGTAGTATGGGACAGATTAACTATGGCTACACCTTC,CASSMGQINYGYTF
TRBV27,TRBJ1-2,-,-,TGTGCCAGCAGTTCAAACAAAGCTAACTATGGCTACACCTTC,CASSSNKANYGYTF
TRBV7-9,TRBJ2-5,TRBD2,-,TGTGCCAGCAGCTCCGTAGCGGGGCCACAAGAGACCCAGTACTTC,CASSSVAGPQETQYF
TRBV5-5,TRBJ2-2,-,-,TGTGCCAGCAGCTTGTGGCAGAACACCGGGGAGCTGTTTTTT,CASSLWQNTGELFF
TRBV20-1,TRBJ2-2,-,-,TGCAGTGCTAGTCGGGCGAACACCGGGGAGCTGTTTTTT,CSASRANTGELFF
TRBV18,TRBJ2-7,TRBD1,-,TGTGCCAGCTCAGGGACAGGAGGAAGAAGTTTCTACGAGCAGTACTTC,CASSGTGGRSFYEQYF
TRBV11-3,TRBJ2-5,TRBD2,-,TGTGCCAGCAGCTCGGGGGGGAGCCAAGAGACCCAGTACTTC,CASSSGGSQETQYF
TRBV7-9,TRBJ2-3,-,once,TGTGCCAGCAGATTGACGTCGCGGGGTTCTACAGATACGCAGTATTTT,CASRLTSRGSTDTQYF
TRBV28,TRBJ1-4,-,-,TGTGCCAGCAGTACCAACAGCGGTAATGAAAAACTGTTTTTT,CASSTNSGNEKLFF
TRBV5-4,TRBJ1-3,-,once,TGTGCCAGCAGCTTTGAGAACGGAAACACCATATATTTT,CASSFENGNTIYF
TRBV14,TRBJ2-6,TRBD1,-,TGTGCCAGCAGCCTCAGGACAGGGGGAAGAGGGGCCAACGTCCTGACTTTC,CASSLRTGGRGANVLTF
TRBV6-1,TRBJ1-5,-,-,TGTGCCAGCAGTGAACAGGAACTCCAAGGCAGTCAGCCCCAGCATTTT,CASSEQELQGSQPQHF
TRBV6-1,TRBJ1-5,-,-,TGTGCCAGCAGTGAAGTGGGACAATTAAGCAATCAGCCCCAGCATTTT,CASSEVGQLSNQPQHF
TRBV19,TRBJ2-5,-,-,TGTGCCAGTAGCCCCCAGGGTAGCGGTGTGGGGGAGACCCAGTACTTC,CASSPQGSGVGETQYF
TRBV12-3/TRBV12-4,TRBJ2-2,-,-,TGTGCCAGCACCATGACAGAAGCCGGGGAGCTGTTTTTT,CASTMTEAGELFF
TRBV29-1,TRBJ1-4,-,-,TGCAGCGTGGGGAGGGGCACAACTAATGAAAAACTGTTTTTT,CSVGRGTTNEKLFF
TRBV18,TRBJ1-1,-,-,TGTGCCAGCTCACCCCGGGAGAACACTGAAGCTTTCTTT,CASSPRENTEAFF
TRBV30,TRBJ2-7,TRBD2,few,TGTGCCTGGGGGACTAGCGGGGTTTACGAGCAGTACTTC,CAWGTSGVYEQYF
TRBV7-9,TRBJ2-3,-,-,TGTGCCAGCAGCCCTACCCCGGGGGTCACAGATACGCAGTATTTT,CASSPTPGVTDTQYF
TRBV18,TRBJ2-1,TRBD1,once,TGTGCCAGCTCACCACCGATAGGGACAGGGGGCAATGAGCAGTTCTTC,CASSPPIGTGGNEQFF
TRBV7-9,TRBJ2-2,-,-,TGTGCCCCCACCGACGGACAGTCGAACACCGGGGAGCTGTTTTTT,CAPTDGQSNTGELFF
TRBV5-1,TRBJ2-3,TRBD2,few,TGCGCCAGCAAGGCGGGGGAATTTGATACGCAGTATTTT,CASKAGEFDTQYF